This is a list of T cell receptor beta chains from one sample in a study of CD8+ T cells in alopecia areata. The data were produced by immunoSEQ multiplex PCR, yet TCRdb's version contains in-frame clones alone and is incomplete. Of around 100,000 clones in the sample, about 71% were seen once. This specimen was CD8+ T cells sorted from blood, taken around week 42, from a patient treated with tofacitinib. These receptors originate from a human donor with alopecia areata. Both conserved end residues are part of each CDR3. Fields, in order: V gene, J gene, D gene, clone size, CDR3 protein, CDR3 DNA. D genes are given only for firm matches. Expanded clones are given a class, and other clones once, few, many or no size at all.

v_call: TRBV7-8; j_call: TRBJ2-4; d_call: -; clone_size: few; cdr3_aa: CASSLSGGRGYIQYF; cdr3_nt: TGTGCCAGCAGCCTTTCTGGGGGAAGGGGATACATTCAGTACTTC
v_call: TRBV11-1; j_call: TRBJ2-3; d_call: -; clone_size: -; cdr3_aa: CASSLVSLSTDTQYF; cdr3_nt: TGTGCCAGCAGCTTAGTAAGTTTGAGCACAGATACGCAGTATTTT
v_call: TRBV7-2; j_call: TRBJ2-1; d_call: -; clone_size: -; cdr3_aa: CASSLVAYNEQFF; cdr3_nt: TGTGCCAGCAGCTTAGTGGCCTACAATGAGCAGTTCTTC
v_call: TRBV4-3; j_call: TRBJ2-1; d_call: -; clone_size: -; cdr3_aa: CASSQDGTLYNEQFF; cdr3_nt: TGCGCCAGCAGCCAAGACGGGACCCTCTACAATGAGCAGTTCTTC
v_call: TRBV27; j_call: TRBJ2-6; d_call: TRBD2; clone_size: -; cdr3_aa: CASRKRGAETGANVLTF; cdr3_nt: TGTGCCAGCAGAAAGCGGGGGGCCGAAACTGGGGCCAACGTCCTGACTTTC
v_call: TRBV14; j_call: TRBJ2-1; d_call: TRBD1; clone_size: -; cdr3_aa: CASSHYGTVNEQFF; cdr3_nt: TGTGCCAGCAGCCACTACGGGACAGTCAATGAGCAGTTCTTC
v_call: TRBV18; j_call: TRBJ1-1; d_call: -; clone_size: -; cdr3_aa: CASSPEGFMNTEAFF; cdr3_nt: TGTGCCAGCTCACCTGAGGGTTTTATGAACACTGAAGCTTTCTTT
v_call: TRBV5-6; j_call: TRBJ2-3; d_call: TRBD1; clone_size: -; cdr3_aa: CASSLYGQGGTDTQYF; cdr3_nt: TGTGCCAGCAGCTTGTACGGACAGGGTGGCACAGATACGCAGTATTTT
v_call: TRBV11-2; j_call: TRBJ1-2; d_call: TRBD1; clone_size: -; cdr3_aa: CASSGQANYGYTF; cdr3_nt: TGTGCCAGCAGCGGACAGGCTAACTATGGCTACACCTTC
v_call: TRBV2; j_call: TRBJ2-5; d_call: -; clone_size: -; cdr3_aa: CASSDVGGPLQETQYF; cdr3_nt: TGTGCCAGCAGTGATGTGGGGGGGCCATTACAAGAGACCCAGTACTTC
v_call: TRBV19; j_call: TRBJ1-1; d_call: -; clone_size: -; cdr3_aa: CASRRALNTEAFF; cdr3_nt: TGTGCCAGTAGAAGGGCGTTGAACACTGAAGCTTTCTTT
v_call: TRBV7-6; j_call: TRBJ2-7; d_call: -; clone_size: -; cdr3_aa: CASSLGTDYSYEQYF; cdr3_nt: TGTGCCAGCAGCTTAGGGACAGATTACTCCTACGAGCAGTACTTC
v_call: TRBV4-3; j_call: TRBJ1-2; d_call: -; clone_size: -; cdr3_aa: CASSQAPGTYHNGYTF; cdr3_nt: TGCGCCAGCAGCCAAGCTCCCGGGACTTACCACAATGGCTACACCTTC
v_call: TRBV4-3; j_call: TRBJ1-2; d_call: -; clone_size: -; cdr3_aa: CASSLTGTTDGYTF; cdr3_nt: TGCGCCAGCAGCCTTACCGGGACAACCGATGGCTACACCTTC
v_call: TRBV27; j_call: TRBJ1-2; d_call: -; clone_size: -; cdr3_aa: CASSLGLEGGNGYTF; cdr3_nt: TGTGCCAGCAGTTTAGGTCTGGAGGGTGGGAATGGCTACACCTTC
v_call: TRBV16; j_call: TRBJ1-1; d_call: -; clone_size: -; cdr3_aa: CASSPLTTEAFF; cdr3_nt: TGTGCCAGCAGCCCCCTCACAACTGAAGCTTTCTTT
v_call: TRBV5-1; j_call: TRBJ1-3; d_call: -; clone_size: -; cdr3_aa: CASSLVSGNTIYF; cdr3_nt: TGCGCCAGCAGCTTGGTCTCTGGAAACACCATATATTTT
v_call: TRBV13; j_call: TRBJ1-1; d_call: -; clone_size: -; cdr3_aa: CASSPWGSADTEAFF; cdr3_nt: TGTGCCAGCAGCCCCTGGGGCTCCGCGGACACTGAAGCTTTCTTT
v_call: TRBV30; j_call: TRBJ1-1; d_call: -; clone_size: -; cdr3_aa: CAWTPGNTEAFF; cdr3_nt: TGTGCCTGGACCCCGGGGAACACTGAAGCTTTCTTT
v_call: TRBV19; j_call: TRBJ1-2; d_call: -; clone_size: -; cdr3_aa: CASMFGAGYTF; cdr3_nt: TGTGCCAGTATGTTCGGAGCCGGCTACACCTTC
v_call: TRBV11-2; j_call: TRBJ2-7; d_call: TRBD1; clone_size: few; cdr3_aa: CASSIDRGGPYEQYF; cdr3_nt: TGTGCCAGCAGCATAGACAGGGGGGGACCCTACGAGCAGTACTTC
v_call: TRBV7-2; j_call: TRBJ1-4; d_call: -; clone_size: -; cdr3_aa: CASSPDHINEKLFF; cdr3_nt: TGTGCCAGCAGCCCGGACCATATTAATGAAAAACTGTTTTTT
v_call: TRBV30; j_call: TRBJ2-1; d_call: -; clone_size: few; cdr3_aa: CAWSVGGGGTYNEQFF; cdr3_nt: TGTGCCTGGAGTGTAGGAGGGGGGGGAACCTACAATGAGCAGTTCTTC
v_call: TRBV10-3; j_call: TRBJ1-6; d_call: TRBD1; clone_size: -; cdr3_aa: CAIYSGTDNSPLHF; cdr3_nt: TGTGCCATCTACTCCGGGACAGATAATTCACCCCTCCACTTT
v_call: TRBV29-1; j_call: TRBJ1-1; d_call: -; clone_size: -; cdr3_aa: CSVEHSYTEAFF; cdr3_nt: TGCAGCGTTGAACACAGCTACACTGAAGCTTTCTTT
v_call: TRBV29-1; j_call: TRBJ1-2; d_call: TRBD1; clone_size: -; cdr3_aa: CSVEAGGEVGYTF; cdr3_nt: TGCAGCGTTGAAGCAGGGGGGGAGGTTGGCTACACCTTC
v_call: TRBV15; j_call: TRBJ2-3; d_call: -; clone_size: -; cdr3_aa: CATSRASRDTQYF; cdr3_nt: TGTGCCACCAGCAGGGCCAGCCGAGATACGCAGTATTTT
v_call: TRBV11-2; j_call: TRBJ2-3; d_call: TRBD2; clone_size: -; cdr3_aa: CASSYGLAGGDNTQYF; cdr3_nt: TGTGCCAGCAGCTACGGACTAGCGGGGGGGGACAATACGCAGTATTTT
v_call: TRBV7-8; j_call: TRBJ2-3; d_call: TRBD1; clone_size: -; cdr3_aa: CASSPGTGRASTDTQYF; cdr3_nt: TGTGCCAGCAGCCCGGGGACAGGACGTGCTAGCACAGATACGCAGTATTTT
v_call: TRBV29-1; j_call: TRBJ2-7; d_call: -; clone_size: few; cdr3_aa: CSVLSSYEQYF; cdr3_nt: TGCAGCGTTCTGAGCTCCTACGAGCAGTACTTC
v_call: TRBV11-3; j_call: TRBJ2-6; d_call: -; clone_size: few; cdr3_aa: CASSLRKGKGANVLTF; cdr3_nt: TGTGCCAGCAGCTTAAGGAAGGGAAAGGGGGCCAACGTCCTGACTTTC
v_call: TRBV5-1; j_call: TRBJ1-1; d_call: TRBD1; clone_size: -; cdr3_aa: CASSLARTGANTEAFF; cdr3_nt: TGCGCCAGCAGCTTGGCCCGGACAGGGGCGAACACTGAAGCTTTCTTT
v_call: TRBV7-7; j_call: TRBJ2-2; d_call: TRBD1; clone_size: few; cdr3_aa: CASSFAGQGSGELFF; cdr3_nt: TGTGCCAGCAGCTTCGCGGGACAGGGGTCCGGGGAGCTGTTTTTT
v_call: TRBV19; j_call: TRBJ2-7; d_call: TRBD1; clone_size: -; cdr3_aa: CASSMAGQGYEQYF; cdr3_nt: TGTGCCAGTAGTATGGCCGGACAGGGCTACGAGCAGTACTTC
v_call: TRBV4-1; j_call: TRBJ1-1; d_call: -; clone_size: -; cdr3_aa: CASSQGGARQF; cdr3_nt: TGCGCCAGCAGCCAAGGGGGGGCACGTCAGTTT
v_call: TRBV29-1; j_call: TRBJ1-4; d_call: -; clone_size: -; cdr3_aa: CASLNEKLFF; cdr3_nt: TGCGCCAGCCTTAATGAAAAACTGTTTTTT
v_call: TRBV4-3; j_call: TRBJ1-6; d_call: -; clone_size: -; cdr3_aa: CASSFRAKTYNSPLHF; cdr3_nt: TGCGCCAGCAGCTTCCGAGCCAAGACCTATAATTCACCCCTCCACTTT
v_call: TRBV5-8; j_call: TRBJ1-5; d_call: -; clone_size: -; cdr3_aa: CASSFSFNQPQHF; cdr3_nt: TGTGCCAGCAGCTTCTCCTTCAATCAGCCCCAGCATTTT
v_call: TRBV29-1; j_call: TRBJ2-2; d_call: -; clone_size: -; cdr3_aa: CSVVNDRTGELFF; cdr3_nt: TGCAGCGTTGTCAACGACCGAACCGGGGAGCTGTTTTTT
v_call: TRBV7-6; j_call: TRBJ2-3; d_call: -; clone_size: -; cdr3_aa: CASSFEHPSTDTQYF; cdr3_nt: TGTGCCAGCAGCTTTGAGCATCCTAGCACAGATACGCAGTATTTT
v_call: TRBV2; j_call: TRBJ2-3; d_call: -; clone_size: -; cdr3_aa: CASRETVGGTDTQYF; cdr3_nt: TGTGCCAGCAGGGAGACAGTTGGGGGCACAGATACGCAGTATTTT
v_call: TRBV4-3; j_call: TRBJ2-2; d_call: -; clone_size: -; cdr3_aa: CASSQDRGANTGELFF; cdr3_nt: TGCGCCAGCAGCCAAGATCGAGGGGCGAACACCGGGGAGCTGTTTTTT
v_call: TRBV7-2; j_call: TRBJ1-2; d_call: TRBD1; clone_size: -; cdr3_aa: CASSAAGGNYGYTF; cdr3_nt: TGTGCCAGCAGCGCGGCAGGGGGGAACTATGGCTACACCTTC
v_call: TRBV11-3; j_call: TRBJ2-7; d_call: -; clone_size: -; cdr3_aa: CASSPGVGYEQYF; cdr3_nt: TGTGCCAGCAGCCCGGGGGTCGGCTACGAGCAGTACTTC
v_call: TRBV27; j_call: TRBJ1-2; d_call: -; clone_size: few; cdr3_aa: CASSPQTFGYGYTF; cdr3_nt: TGTGCCAGCAGTCCCCAGACGTTTGGATATGGCTACACCTTC
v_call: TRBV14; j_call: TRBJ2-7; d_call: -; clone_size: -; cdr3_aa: CASSQGVEQYF; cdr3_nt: TGTGCCAGCAGCCAAGGGGTCGAGCAGTACTTC
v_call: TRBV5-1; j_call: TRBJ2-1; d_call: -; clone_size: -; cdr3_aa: CASSLTGFNEQFF; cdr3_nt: TGCGCCAGCAGCTTAACAGGTTTTAATGAGCAGTTCTTC
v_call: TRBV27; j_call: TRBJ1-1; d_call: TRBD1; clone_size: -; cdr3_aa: CASSLATRGHGTEAFF; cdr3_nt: TGTGCCAGCAGTTTAGCTACAAGGGGGCACGGCACTGAAGCTTTCTTT
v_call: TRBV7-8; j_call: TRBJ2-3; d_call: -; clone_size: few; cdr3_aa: CASSQRRGSTDTQYF; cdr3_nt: TGTGCCAGCAGCCAGCGGCGGGGTTCTACGGATACGCAGTATTTT
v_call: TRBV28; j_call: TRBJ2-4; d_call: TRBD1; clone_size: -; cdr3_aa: CASSVRGRVNYNIQYF; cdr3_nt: TGTGCCAGCAGTGTCAGGGGGCGGGTGAATTACAACATTCAGTACTTC
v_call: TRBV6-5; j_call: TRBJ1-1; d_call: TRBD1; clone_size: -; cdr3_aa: CASSIRGTGEAFF; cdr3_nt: TGTGCCAGCAGTATCCGGGGGACAGGGGAAGCTTTCTTT
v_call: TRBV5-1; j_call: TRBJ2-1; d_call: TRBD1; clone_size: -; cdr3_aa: CASRLDREVSNEQFF; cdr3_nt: TGCGCCAGCAGGCTGGACAGGGAGGTGTCCAATGAGCAGTTCTTC
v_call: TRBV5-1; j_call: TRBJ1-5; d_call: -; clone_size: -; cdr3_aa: CASSLAQGGQPQHF; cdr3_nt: TGCGCCAGCAGCTTAGCACAGGGAGGTCAGCCCCAGCATTTT
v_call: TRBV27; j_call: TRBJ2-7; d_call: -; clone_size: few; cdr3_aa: CASSSDPTYEQYF; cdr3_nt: TGTGCCAGCAGTTCGGACCCCACGTACGAGCAGTACTTC